These 16 T cell receptor beta chains share one sample of origin, sequenced in a study of blood T cell repertoires in COVID-19. The assay was immunoSEQ multiplex PCR, and TCRdb's table has in-frame clones only and misses some. The sample carries about 160,000 clones, roughly 86% recorded once. Sequencing was done on a sample of peripheral blood. The receptors were gathered from a man aged 35 to 55 who had recovered from COVID-19.

V gene TRBV7-2 combines with J gene TRBJ2-6; TRBD1 matches 7 bases. Germline assignment: CDR1 SGHTA and CDR2 FQGNSA. This CDR3 spans 15 amino acids. The J segment lost 3 bases and the V segment lost 7 bases, leaving 6 bases of the junction unmatched. In nucleotides, the CDR3 is TGTGCCAGCAATTTACAGGGGATTGGGGCCAACGTCCTGACTTTC. Translation: CASNLQGIGANVLTF.

The gene calls are TRBV4-3 and TRBJ2-4; tentatively, D is TRBD1 (5 bases). There are 15 residues in the CDR3. Germline V gene data show CDR1 as LGHNA and CDR2 as YSLEER. Trimming took 1 base from V and 5 from J, leaving 12 bases between them. The CDR3 loop reads CASSQVMAGQNIQYF. CDR3 sequence (DNA): TGCGCCAGCAGCCAAGTTATGGCAGGGCAAAACATTCAGTACTTC.

This chain uses TRBV11-3 with TRBJ2-1, with a possible D match to TRBD2 (7 bases). V lost 10 bases and J lost 2, with 27 bases in between. This CDR3 is built from 18 residues. Germline loops: CDR1 SGHNT, CDR2 YENEEA. The CDR3 coding sequence is TGTGCCAACCGTGGACAGAGTCCCGGGACTAAACCCTACAATGAGCAGTTCTTC. Residues: CANRGQSPGTKPYNEQFF.

The chain employs TRBV18 and TRBJ2-3, with D unclear. Trimming took 3 bases from V and 5 from J, leaving 12 bases between them. This CDR3 is 14 amino acids long. CDR1 and CDR2 from the germline V gene are KGHSH and LQKENI. The CDR3 sequence: CASSPPSIGDTQYF. The CDR3 nucleotides read TGTGCCAGCTCACCTCCGTCCATCGGAGATACGCAGTATTTT.

This chain links TRBV6-6 with TRBJ2-7; no firm D call. CDR3 size: 12 residues. Trimming stripped 2 bases from V and 0 bases from J, with 2 bases between. In germline, CDR1 is MNHNY, CDR2 SVGAGI (reference sequence). The chain's CDR3 is CASSYHSYEQYF. CDR3 DNA sequence: TGTGCCAGCAGTTACCACTCCTACGAGCAGTACTTC.

The rearrangement links TRBV7-2 to TRBJ2-1; D possibly corresponds to TRBD2 (6 bases). CDR3 length: 11 amino acids. Per germline, CDR1 SGHTA and CDR2 FQGNSA. The V gene lost 6 bases and the J gene lost 8 bases, with 8 bases spanning the gap. CDR3 DNA sequence: TGTGCCAGCAGTTCGGGAGATGAGCAGTTCTTC. It is translated as CASSSGDEQFF.

The chain employs TRBV29-1 and TRBJ2-5; D perhaps matches TRBD1 (7 bases). Germline CDR1 SQVTM, CDR2 ANQGSEA. The V gene lost 6 bases and the J gene lost 2 bases, with 19 bases spanning the gap. This CDR3 contains 15 residues. CDR3 protein: CSVRGGTVPQETQYF. The CDR3 nucleotides read TGCAGCGTCCGGGGCGGGACAGTACCTCAAGAGACCCAGTACTTC.

The gene calls are TRBV2 and TRBJ2-6; D is unclear. Trimming cost V 2 bases and J 4 bases, with 12 bases left between them. In germline, CDR1 is SNHLY, CDR2 FYNNEI. The CDR3 has 16 amino acids. The CDR3 DNA sequence: TGTGCCAGCAGTGAACAGGCGCTATCAGGGGCCAACGTCCTGACTTTC. It codes for CASSEQALSGANVLTF.

The chain recombines TRBV28 with TRBJ2-1; TRBD1 agrees at 9 bases. The CDR3 spans 16 residues. Germline CDR1 MDHEN, CDR2 SYDVKM. The V and J ends lost 6 bases and 8 bases, in that order; junction bases with no gene match: 14. The CDR3, as DNA: TGTGCCAGCAGCCCTAGGGACAGGGTGAGTAGGGATGAGCAGTTCTTC. It is translated as CASSPRDRVSRDEQFF.

The V call is TRBV7-9, the J call TRBJ2-2, with 9 bases aligning to TRBD1. Germline V gene lookup returns CDR1 SEHNR and CDR2 FQNEAQ (reference sequence). Trimming at V came to 7 bases and at J to 2 bases, leaving 2 bases not matched to a gene. The CDR3 is 14 amino acids. DNA for the CDR3: TGTGCCAGCACGGGACAGGGAAACACCGGGGAGCTGTTTTTT. It translates to CASTGQGNTGELFF.

V is TRBV11-3 and J is TRBJ2-5; perhaps TRBD1 as D (5 bases). This CDR3 spans 13 amino acids. Trimming shortened V by 4 bases and J by 1 base, and 7 bases separated the two germline ends. Germline lookup yields CDR1 SGHNT and CDR2 YENEEA. CDR3 loop: CASSSTGQETQYF. Written as DNA, the CDR3 is TGTGCCAGCAGCTCCACAGGCCAAGAGACCCAGTACTTC.

This clone was found once. The chain carries TRBV6-2 or TRBV6-3 and TRBJ2-5; perhaps TRBD1 as D (5 bases). V was shortened by 5 bases and J by 5 bases, with 18 bases between the two germline ends. CDR1 is MNHEY and CDR2 is SVGEGT in the germline V gene. This CDR3 spans 15 amino acids. In DNA, the CDR3 is TGTGCCAGCAGTCTAGGGGTGGAGAGGTTGGAGACCCAGTACTTC. Its translation: CASSLGVERLETQYF.

This clone was detected a few times. This chain uses TRBV6-1 with TRBJ2-3; 9 nucleotides align to TRBD1. From germline, CDR1 is MNHNS and CDR2 SASEGT. The CDR3 length is 16 residues. Unmatched junction bases numbered 5, after V lost 4 bases and J lost 0 bases. The CDR3 loop is CASSAWTGASTDTQYF. CDR3 nucleotides: TGTGCCAGCAGTGCATGGACAGGGGCTAGCACAGATACGCAGTATTTT.

There are a few counts of this clone. The chain combines TRBV5-6 with TRBJ1-1; no clear D gene. Trimming took off 0 bases at V and 6 bases at J, with 12 bases between the two ends. The germline CDR1 and CDR2 sequences are SGHDT and YYEEEE. The CDR3 has 14 residues. For the CDR3, the DNA is TGTGCCAGCAGCTTGGGGATGGCGGTCGCTGAAGCTTTCTTT. It encodes CASSLGMAVAEAFF.

The chain is built from TRBV7-9 and TRBJ2-7; D gene unclear. V was pared by 5 bases and J by 3 bases, with 11 bases between. CDR1 and CDR2 (germline): SEHNR, FQNEAQ (reference sequence). This CDR3 spans 13 amino acids. Here the CDR3 reads CASSPQVNYEQYF. CDR3 nucleotide sequence: TGTGCCAGCAGCCCCCAGGTCAACTACGAGCAGTACTTC.

The rearrangement links TRBV9 to TRBJ1-5; 7 bases are shared with TRBD1. Trimming cost V 0 bases and J 0 bases; bases outside gene matches: 0. The CDR3 is 15 amino acids. Germline loops: CDR1 SGDLS, CDR2 YYNGEE. The CDR3 spells CASSVGDSSNQPQHF. The CDR3 nucleotides are TGTGCCAGCAGCGTAGGGGACAGTAGCAATCAGCCCCAGCATTTT.